Here is one T cell receptor (beta chain) with its context. What it recognizes is unknown. The data are from a study of OX40 agonist ivuxolimab in advanced cancers. The length of the CDR3 is 16 residues. With 4 bases removed from V and 3 bases from J, the gap between germline ends came to 16 bases. The V gene's germline CDR1 is SGDLS and CDR2 YYNGEE. Notes on the study in general: Within 6 weeks, CD4+ and CD8+ blood T cells expanded clonally at 0.1 to 3.0 mg/kg. Fewer expanded clones were found on average in CD4+ than in CD8+ T cells.

Clones were read by immunoSEQ multiplex PCR, and TCRdb kept only the in-frame ones, dropping some. This sample has fewer than 100,000 clones, with roughly 85% found just once. The source material was CD4+ or CD8+ T cells sorted from blood, sampled in a trial of the OX40 agonist ivuxolimab. The receptor was derived from an adult with an advanced solid tumor such as melanoma, head and neck, liver or kidney cancer. The chain joins TRBV9 to TRBJ2-2, with D perhaps matching TRBD1 (6 bases). The CDR3 here is CASSPRSGADTGELFF. Written as DNA, the CDR3 is TGTGCCAGCAGCCCCCGTTCAGGGGCGGACACCGGGGAGCTGTTTTTT.